Shown below are 2 T cell receptor beta chains from a single sample sequenced in a study of T cells in tumors after PD-1 blockade. Using immunoSEQ multiplex PCR, the repertoire was profiled, and TCRdb retains in-frame clones only, with some absent. The sample lists 60,000 to 65,000 clones, 74% occurring once. This material consisted of PBMCs, taken after anti-PD-1 treatment. Source of these receptors: a human donor with basal cell carcinoma.

The J gene is TRBJ2-7, the V gene TRBV10-2; 10 nucleotides align to TRBD2. Germline trimming cut 8 bases from V and 4 bases from J; bases unmatched to any gene: 5. This CDR3 is 13 amino acids long. The V gene's germline CDR1 is WSHSY and CDR2 SAAADI. The CDR3 nucleotides read TGCGCCAGCCAGCGGGGGGGTGCTTACGAGCAGTACTTC. Protein sequence: CASQRGGAYEQYF.

The rearrangement joins TRBV27 to TRBJ1-5, with unresolved D. This CDR3 has 14 residues. Germline V lookup: CDR1 MNHEY, CDR2 SMNVEV (reference sequence). Trimming cost V 3 bases and J 1 base, with 7 bases left between them. The CDR3 sequence is CASSFAGSNQPQHF. CDR3 sequence (DNA): TGTGCCAGCAGTTTCGCTGGGAGCAATCAGCCCCAGCATTTT.